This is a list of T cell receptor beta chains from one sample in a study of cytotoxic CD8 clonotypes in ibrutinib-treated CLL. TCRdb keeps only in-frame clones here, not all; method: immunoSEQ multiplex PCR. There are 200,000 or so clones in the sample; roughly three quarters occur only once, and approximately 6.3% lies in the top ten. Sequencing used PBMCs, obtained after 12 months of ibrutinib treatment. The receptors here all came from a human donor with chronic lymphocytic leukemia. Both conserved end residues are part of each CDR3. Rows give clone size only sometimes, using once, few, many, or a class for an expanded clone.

CATSRGAAYEQYF	TRBV15	.
CASSHGQGNTEAFF	TRBV4-1	few
CAWAVEVAGELFF	TRBV30	.
CASSFYSPRSGANVLTF	TRBV5-1	.
CSVETWDGYTF	TRBV29-1	few
CASRLLQGRGNIQYF	TRBV7-2	.
CASSFEGVLMREQYF	TRBV7-9	once
CASSSSQPGAQHF	TRBV11-2	.
CAWKGSQSNEKLFF	TRBV30	.
CAWSDEALPNQPQHF	TRBV30	.
CASSDNRGTSPLHF	TRBV9	few
CASSPWQGKETQYF	TRBV18	.
CAWSVLGTAYGYTF	TRBV30	.
CASSRQGLGSNQPQHF	TRBV2	.
CASFKAGTNTEAFF	TRBV6-6	.
CATRGHRGAYGANVLTF	TRBV28	.
CASSQVRQGGVGNTIYF	TRBV4-1	.
CASRFTNTGELFF	TRBV28	.
CASSLFLGATGELFF	TRBV5-1	.
CASSPRGEGYEQYF	TRBV18	.
CASSQAPQRPAGELFF	TRBV4-3	.
CASSTGQSYGYTF	TRBV18	few
CSVKRDRGLGETQYF	TRBV29-1	.